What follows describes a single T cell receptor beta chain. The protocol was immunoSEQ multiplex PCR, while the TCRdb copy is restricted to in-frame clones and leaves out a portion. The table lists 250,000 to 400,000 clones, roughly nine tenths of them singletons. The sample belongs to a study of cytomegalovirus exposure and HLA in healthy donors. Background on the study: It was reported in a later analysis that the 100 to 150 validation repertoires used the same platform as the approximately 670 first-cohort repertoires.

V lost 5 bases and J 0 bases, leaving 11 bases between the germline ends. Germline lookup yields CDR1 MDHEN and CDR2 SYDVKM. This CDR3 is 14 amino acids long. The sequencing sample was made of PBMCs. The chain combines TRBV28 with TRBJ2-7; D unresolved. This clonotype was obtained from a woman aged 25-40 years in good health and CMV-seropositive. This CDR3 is CASSPIILSYEQYF. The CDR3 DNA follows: TGTGCCAGCAGTCCCATTATCCTCTCCTACGAGCAGTACTTC.